The rows below give T cell receptor beta chains drawn from one sample of a study of cytomegalovirus exposure and HLA in healthy donors. Libraries were prepared by immunoSEQ multiplex PCR; TCRdb keeps only in-frame clonotypes and omits some of them. The sample yields 170,000 or so clones, 75% to 85% seen once. The sample taken for sequencing was PBMCs. The receptors were sampled from a boy aged 5-17 years in good health and CMV-seronegative. Each CDR3 is given with its conserved first and last residue. The D gene is left open where the match is weak. Not all rows give a size; the values are once, few, many and, for expanded clones, a class.

TRBD1,TRBV6-6,few,TRBJ1-4,TGTGCCAGCAGTTACCCCCGGGACAGTAATGAAAAACTGTTTTTT,CASSYPRDSNEKLFF
TRBD1,TRBV13,NA,TRBJ1-1,TGTGCCAGCAGCACAGGGGGCACTGAAGCTTTCTTT,CASSTGGTEAFF
NA,TRBV2,NA,TRBJ2-2,TGTGCCAGCAGGCCTTTTGGGGGGACCGGGGAGCTGTTTTTT,CASRPFGGTGELFF
TRBD1,TRBV18,NA,TRBJ1-2,TGTGCCAGCTCACCCCGCGGGACAGGGGGCTTTGGCTACACCTTC,CASSPRGTGGFGYTF
TRBD2,TRBV7-9,few,TRBJ2-1,TGTGCCAGCAGCTTGGCTAGCGGGGCCTACAATGAGCAGTTCTTC,CASSLASGAYNEQFF
TRBD1,TRBV6-5,once,TRBJ1-1,TGTGCCAGCAGTTATAAGGACAGGGGAATTGAAGCTTTCTTT,CASSYKDRGIEAFF
NA,TRBV6-6,NA,TRBJ1-5,TGTGCCAGCAGTTACTCGAAAGGGGTGGACAATCAGCCCCAGCATTTT,CASSYSKGVDNQPQHF
TRBD1,TRBV2,NA,TRBJ2-7,TGTGCCAGCAGTCGGACAGGATATCTCTACGAGCAGTACTTC,CASSRTGYLYEQYF
NA,TRBV27,NA,TRBJ2-2,TGTGCCAGCAGCTGGGGTACAGGGTCGAACACCGGGGAGCTGTTTTTT,CASSWGTGSNTGELFF
TRBD2,TRBV7-9,NA,TRBJ2-7,TGTGCCAGCAGCCCGATCGGGACTAGCGGGGAATACGAGCAGTACTTC,CASSPIGTSGEYEQYF
NA,TRBV5-5,NA,TRBJ2-2,TGTGCCAGCAGCTTCCGGGACAAGGGCCTCCTAAACACCGGGGAGCTGTTTTTT,CASSFRDKGLLNTGELFF
TRBD2,TRBV5-1,NA,TRBJ2-1,TGCGCCAGCAGCTTCTCCAGGGGGCGGCTAGCGGGAGGGGACAATGAGCAGTTCTTC,CASSFSRGRLAGGDNEQFF
TRBD1,TRBV29-1,NA,TRBJ2-3,TGCAGCGGCGGGACAGGAGAGAGCACAGATACGCAGTATTTT,CSGGTGESTDTQYF
TRBD1,TRBV5-1,once,TRBJ1-2,TGCGCCAGCAGCCCCTCAGGGGGCGGTCACTCTGGCTACACCTTC,CASSPSGGGHSGYTF
NA,TRBV5-1,NA,TRBJ1-2,TGCGCCAGCAGCTTGGAGGCAGGGGAAAGCTATGGCTACACCTTC,CASSLEAGESYGYTF
NA,TRBV11-2,NA,TRBJ1-1,TGTGCCAGCAGCTTATACAGGCAGGGAGGGATCACTGAAGCTTTCTTT,CASSLYRQGGITEAFF
TRBD1,TRBV7-2,NA,TRBJ1-1,TGTGCCAGCAGCTTAGTGAGTGACAGGGGGACTGAAGCTTTCTTT,CASSLVSDRGTEAFF